There are a few counts of the clone carrying this TCR beta chain. From the RT-PCR reads, TCRdb called clonotypes with MiXCR, one entry per CDR3 protein. The sample holds about 680,000 distinct CDR3 sequences; approximately 15% are singletons and the top ten take roughly 3.6%. Germline CDR1 MNHEY, CDR2 SMNVEV (reference sequence). V was cut by 5 bases and J by 1 base, with 12 bases left in between. This CDR3 has 16 amino acids. Sequencing was done on a sample of memory CD4+ T cells from blood. The V call is TRBV27, the J call TRBJ1-6, with D unresolved. The source of this sequence is a female donor in good health, serving as a healthy control. CDR3 loop: CASSLDFGSYNSPLHF. Written as DNA, the CDR3 is TGTGCCAGCAGTCTCGACTTTGGGTCCTATAATTCACCCCTCCACTTT.